The clone carrying this T cell receptor (beta chain) was recorded at least ten times. Libraries of TCR beta came from iRepertoire HTBI primers plus Arm-PCR of CDR3 regions. Each CDR3 protein gets one entry after TCRdb re-called the multiplex PCR reads with MiXCR. The sample holds 370,000 or so distinct CDR3 sequences; under 20% are singletons and the top ten take 20% to 25%. Time point reported: newly diagnosed GD, antithyroid drugs for less than 3 months. Extracted RNA from PBMCs served as the source of the TCR library. The CDR3 consists of 16 residues. V shed 6 bases, J shed 4 bases, and the junction held 9 bases outside the gene matches. Germline V gene data show CDR1 as SNHLY and CDR2 as FYNNEI. The sample is drawn from a study of regulatory T cells in long-lasting Graves disease. These records were also assigned to another study, of T cells in Graves' hyperthyroidism and ophthalmopathy.

Sequencing used peripheral blood mononuclear cells (PBMCs), obtained at new diagnosis, from a patient treated with antithyroid drugs. The chain is built from TRBV2 and TRBJ2-2; TRBD1 aligns across 9 bases. The receptor comes from a woman younger than 35 with Graves disease. The CDR3 is CASRYRDRASTGELFF. The CDR3, as DNA: TGTGCCAGCAGGTACCGGGACAGGGCTTCCACCGGGGAGCTGTTTTTT.